Listed here are 32 T cell receptor beta chains from one sample, sequenced in a study of T-cell memory formation after mild COVID-19. TCRdb processed the 5' RACE reads anew with MiXCR; each CDR3 protein has one entry. The sample consists of roughly 150,000 distinct CDR3 sequences, more than 14% of them appearing once. The sequencing input was PBMCs or a T cell subset sorted from them (not recorded which). These receptors all stem from an adult woman who had mild COVID-19 (a few samples of this study predate the infection). Cell type and time point are not known.

This clonotype appeared a few times. The rearrangement links TRBV6-1 to TRBJ1-5, with 8 bases fitting TRBD1. Per germline, CDR1 MNHNS and CDR2 SASEGT. V lost 3 bases, J lost 2 bases, and 3 bases stayed unmatched. The CDR3 is made up of 15 amino acids. CDR3 region: CASSDGQGGNQPQHF. The CDR3 DNA reads as TGTGCCAGCAGTGACGGACAGGGCGGCAATCAGCCCCAGCATTTT.

This clonotype was seen just once. V gene TRBV5-1 combines with J gene TRBJ2-7; D uncertain. Germline values: CDR1 SGHRS, CDR2 YFSETQ. The CDR3 covers 12 residues. Trimming took 6 bases from V and 0 from J, leaving 7 bases between them. The CDR3 is CASKTNSYEQYF. The CDR3 region has the DNA TGCGCCAGCAAGACGAACTCCTACGAGCAGTACTTC.

The rearrangement links TRBV10-3 to TRBJ2-5, with 13 bases identical to TRBD2. The junction had 4 bases not matched to a gene; V was cut back by 0 bases and J by 0 bases. The CDR3 is made up of 18 amino acids. Germline V gene lookup returns CDR1 ENHRY and CDR2 SYGVKD. This CDR3 reads CAISESMTSGRYQETQYF. DNA for the CDR3: TGTGCCATCAGTGAGTCGATGACTAGCGGGAGGTACCAAGAGACCCAGTACTTC.

Only a few counts were recorded for this clonotype. The V and J genes are TRBV6-2 or TRBV6-3 and TRBJ2-1; TRBD2 aligns across 10 bases. Germline values: CDR1 MNHEY, CDR2 SVGEGT. Trimming took 5 bases from V and 3 from J; bases not matched to a gene: 7. This CDR3 has 16 amino acids. CDR3 protein: CASSNRPSGGYNEQFF. For the CDR3, the DNA is TGTGCCAGCAGTAACAGGCCTAGCGGGGGCTACAATGAGCAGTTCTTC.

This clonotype was detected a few times. The chain combines TRBV12-3 or TRBV12-4 with TRBJ2-1, with a possible D match to TRBD1 (6 bases). Trimming pared 1 base from V and 9 bases from J, leaving 19 bases between. The CDR3 consists of 16 residues. The chain's CDR3 is CASSLVGRVRDTEQFF. For the CDR3, the DNA is TGTGCCAGCAGTTTAGTCGGCAGGGTGAGGGACACTGAGCAGTTCTTC.

J is TRBJ2-3 and V is TRBV13; D might be TRBD2 (5 bases). Trimming took 4 bases from V and 9 from J, leaving 11 bases between them. Germline values: CDR1 PRHDT, CDR2 FYEKMQ (reference sequence). The CDR3 runs 12 residues. The CDR3 reads CASSSSRRTQYF. The CDR3 DNA is TGTGCCAGCAGCTCGTCGCGGAGGACGCAGTATTTT. Looking up the rest from reference TRBV13 and TRBJ2-3 gives the full variable domain: AAGVIQSPRHLIKEKRETATLKCYPIPRHDTVYWYQQGPGQDPQFLISFYEKMQSDKGSIPDRFSAQQFSDYHSELNMSSLELGDSALYFCASSSSRRTQYFGPGTRLTVL.

The chain is built from TRBV15 and TRBJ2-2, with 8 bases matching TRBD2. The junction had 13 bases not matched to a gene; V was cut back by 5 bases and J by 5 bases. The CDR3 covers 17 residues. Per germline, CDR1 LNHNV and CDR2 YYDKDF (reference sequence). The CDR3 nucleotides are TGTGCCACCAGCCCCCGGTGGAGCGGGAGTCTTACCGGGGAGCTGTTTTTT. Translated: CATSPRWSGSLTGELFF.

The chain recombines TRBV7-3 with TRBJ2-3; D unclear. The CDR3 runs to 11 residues. From germline, CDR1 is SGHTA and CDR2 FQGTGA. V lost 5 bases and J lost 6, with 6 bases in between. The CDR3 spells CASSRQDTQYF. For the CDR3, the DNA is TGTGCCAGCAGCCGCCAGGATACGCAGTATTTT.

This clonotype was detected many times. This chain connects TRBV6-2 or TRBV6-3 to TRBJ2-1; D unresolved. V was trimmed by 7 bases and J by 0 bases, leaving 19 bases between them. This CDR3 has 17 residues. CDR1 and CDR2 from the germline V gene are MNHEY and SVGEGT. CDR3 sequence reads: CASTQRRSASSYNEQFF. The CDR3 region has the DNA TGTGCCAGCACCCAACGAAGAAGCGCGAGCTCCTACAATGAGCAGTTCTTC.

In its sample, this clonotype was seen a few times. The chain has TRBV5-6 and TRBJ2-1; D remains ambiguous. Per the germline V gene, CDR1 is SGHDT and CDR2 is YYEEEE. V was pared by 4 bases and J by 2 bases, with 13 bases between. CDR3 length: 15 residues. The CDR3 loop reads CASSPDGAAYNEQFF. For the CDR3, the DNA is TGTGCCAGCAGCCCCGACGGAGCCGCCTACAATGAGCAGTTCTTC.

This clonotype has ten or more counts. V usage is TRBV7-9 and J usage is TRBJ1-2; possibly TRBD1 for D (5 bases). The CDR3 length is 12 residues. Germline lookup yields CDR1 SEHNR and CDR2 FQNEAQ (reference sequence). V was trimmed by 5 bases and J by 8 bases, leaving 12 bases between them. CDR3 nucleotide sequence: TGTGCCAGCAGCCGGGACCTTAGGGGCTACACCTTC. Translating it yields CASSRDLRGYTF.

This clonotype appeared a few times. The chain carries TRBV7-3 and TRBJ2-1, with D perhaps matching TRBD2 (6 bases). Trimming took off 2 bases at V and 0 bases at J, with 11 bases between the two ends. Germline V gene data show CDR1 as SGHTA and CDR2 as FQGTGA. The CDR3 loop spans 16 amino acids. The CDR3 loop is CASSLLPGVSYNEQFF. CDR3 sequence (DNA): TGTGCCAGCAGCTTACTTCCGGGGGTCTCCTACAATGAGCAGTTCTTC.

This clonotype was detected only a few times. J is TRBJ2-7 and V is TRBV3-1; D unclear. The CDR3 contains 13 residues. CDR1 is LGHDT and CDR2 is YNNKEL in the germline V gene (reference sequence). The V end was cut by 4 bases, the J end by 3 bases, with 10 bases between. The CDR3 DNA sequence: TGTGCCAGCAGCCGAAAAGTGGACTACGAGCAGTACTTC. Translating gives CASSRKVDYEQYF.

This clonotype was counted a few times. V usage is TRBV15 and J usage is TRBJ2-7; D is unclear. CDR3 size: 12 residues. In germline, CDR1 is LNHNV, CDR2 YYDKDF (reference sequence). V lost 0 bases, J lost 7 bases, and 7 bases lay in between. CDR3 sequence reads: CATSRDGREQYF. The CDR3 region has the DNA TGTGCCACCAGCAGAGATGGGCGGGAGCAGTACTTC.

This sequence joins TRBV5-1 and TRBJ2-1; 8 positions agree with TRBD1. This CDR3 region has 14 residues. The germline V gene encodes CDR1 SGHRS and CDR2 YFSETQ. Trimming cost V 0 bases and J 8 bases; bases outside gene matches: 4. For the CDR3, the DNA is TGCGCCAGCAGCTTGGCTGACAGGGGCGATGAGCAGTTCTTC. This codes for CASSLADRGDEQFF.

The V and J genes are TRBV28 and TRBJ2-7; TRBD1 matches at 10 bases. Germline V lookup: CDR1 MDHEN, CDR2 SYDVKM. CDR3 size: 14 residues. V was clipped by 3 bases and J by 6 bases; unmatched bases: 5. The CDR3 DNA reads TGTGCCAGCAGTTTTGGGACAGGGGTTTCCGAGCAGTACTTC. As protein: CASSFGTGVSEQYF.

The V and J genes are TRBV29-1 and TRBJ1-1; D gene unclear. Germline V CDR1 and CDR2: SQVTM, ANQGSEA. The V end was cut by 4 bases, the J end by 0 bases, with 9 bases between. The length of the CDR3 is 13 residues. CDR3 sequence (DNA): TGCAGCGTTGCTCGACGAATGAACACTGAAGCTTTCTTT. Residues: CSVARRMNTEAFF. Full variable domain (rest looked up from reference TRBV29-1 and TRBJ1-1): SAVISQKPSRDICQRGTSLTIQCQVDSQVTMMFWYRQQPGQSLTLIATANQGSEATYESGFVIDKFPISRPNLTFSTLTVSNMSPEDSSIYLCSVARRMNTEAFFGQGTRLTVV.

The V call is TRBV12-3 or TRBV12-4, the J call TRBJ2-1; no clear D gene. This CDR3 contains 15 residues. Trimming pared 3 bases from V and 6 bases from J, leaving 15 bases between. The DNA of the CDR3 is TGTGCCAGCAGTTTTGGGCGCTCTGGCTCCAATGAGCAGTTCTTC. Translation gives CASSFGRSGSNEQFF.

V is TRBV7-8 and J is TRBJ1-1; D is unresolved. The CDR3 spans 14 residues. Looked up from germline, CDR1 is SGHVS and CDR2 is FQNEAQ. With 2 bases removed from V and 0 bases from J, the gap between germline ends came to 7 bases. DNA for the CDR3: TGTGCCAGCAGCTTATCGCACCTGAACACTGAAGCTTTCTTT. Encoded protein: CASSLSHLNTEAFF.

V gene TRBV27 combines with J gene TRBJ2-3; 9 bases line up with TRBD2. The V gene's germline CDR1 is MNHEY and CDR2 SMNVEV (reference sequence). The CDR3 is made up of 17 amino acids. J gave up 4 bases and V 3 bases, and 11 bases lay outside the gene matches. CDR3 nucleotides: TGTGCCAGCAGTTTGGGGTGGGTAGCGGGAGTTCCAGATACGCAGTATTTT. Amino acids: CASSLGWVAGVPDTQYF.

In this sample, this clonotype turned up a few times. This CDR3 reads CASSPLPGNTEAFF. CDR3 DNA sequence: TGTGCCAGCTCACCACTGCCTGGGAACACTGAAGCTTTCTTT. The chain recombines TRBV18 with TRBJ1-1; D is unresolved. V was shortened by 1 base and J by 1 base, with 7 bases between the two germline ends. The length of the CDR3 is 14 residues. Germline CDR1 KGHSH, CDR2 LQKENI.

On this clonotype itself: Just one base apart from a much larger clone, this may be a read error. The chain is built from TRBV6-6 and TRBJ2-5; D possibly corresponds to TRBD2 (5 bases). The length of the CDR3 is 11 residues. Per germline, CDR1 MNHNY and CDR2 SVGAGI (reference sequence). CDR3 residues: CASSYGETKYF. Written as DNA, the CDR3 is TGTGCCAGCAGTTACGGGGAGACCAAGTACTTC.

The chain has TRBV5-1 and TRBJ1-2; 7 positions agree with TRBD1. Germline assignment: CDR1 SGHRS and CDR2 YFSETQ. V shed 8 bases and J 3 bases; nucleotides not matched to a gene: 7. This CDR3 spans 13 amino acids. The CDR3 DNA is TGCGCCAGTATGAGGGACAGTCACTATGGCTACACCTTC. This translates into CASMRDSHYGYTF.

This clonotype was recorded a few times. The rearrangement uses TRBV12-3 or TRBV12-4 and TRBJ1-1, with D perhaps matching TRBD1 (5 bases). V shed 7 bases and J shed 5 bases, with 17 bases lying between them. The CDR3 contains 14 residues. CDR3 nucleotides: TGTGCCAGCAACCGAATTCCGGGGGGGACTGAAGCTTTCTTT. Translation gives CASNRIPGGTEAFF.

The chain links TRBV20-1 to TRBJ2-7, with a possible D match to TRBD2 (5 bases). Trimming left V 0 bases short and J 0 bases short, with 15 bases between. CDR1 and CDR2 from the germline V gene are DFQATT and SNEGSKA (reference sequence). The CDR3 is 16 residues long. This CDR3 is CSARDSQRPSSYEQYF. The DNA of the CDR3 is TGCAGTGCTAGAGATTCCCAGCGGCCTAGCTCCTACGAGCAGTACTTC.

The V gene is TRBV3-1, the J gene TRBJ2-3; perhaps TRBD1 as D (6 bases). This CDR3 spans 14 amino acids. Germline loops: CDR1 LGHDT, CDR2 YNNKEL (reference sequence). V shed 7 bases and J shed 3 bases, with 14 bases lying between them. For the CDR3, the DNA is TGTGCCAGCAACCCGACAGGACGAACAGATACGCAGTATTTT. This translates into CASNPTGRTDTQYF.

Ten or more counts support this clonotype. The J gene is TRBJ2-3, the V gene TRBV7-3; 8 bases align to TRBD2. The CDR3 runs 15 residues. J gave up 2 bases and V 5 bases, and 6 bases lay outside the gene matches. The germline gives CDR1 SGHTA, CDR2 FQGTGA. The CDR3 region is CASSPDSGNTDTQYF. The CDR3 DNA sequence: TGTGCCAGCAGCCCCGATAGCGGGAACACAGATACGCAGTATTTT.

The table lists this clonotype with a few counts. In DNA, the CDR3 is TGTGCCAGCACCCCTGGAAGCGGGAGGACCTACAATGAGCAGTTCTTC. Residues: CASTPGSGRTYNEQFF. V usage is TRBV12-3 or TRBV12-4 and J usage is TRBJ2-1, with 9 nucleotides matching TRBD2. V dropped 7 bases and J dropped 2; count of bases not matched to a gene: 9. The CDR3 has 16 amino acids.

The chain combines TRBV6-1 with TRBJ2-7; 7 bases are a match to TRBD1. Germline CDR1 is MNHNS and CDR2 is SASEGT. The junction had 5 bases not matched to a gene; V was cut back by 9 bases and J by 0 bases. The CDR3 covers 13 residues. The CDR3 reads CASRTGASYEQYF. CDR3 DNA sequence: TGTGCCAGTAGGACAGGCGCCTCCTACGAGCAGTACTTC.

This clonotype turned up a few times. The chain links TRBV12-3 or TRBV12-4 to TRBJ1-5, with TRBD1 identical over 7 bases. V dropped 6 bases and J dropped 6; count of bases not matched to a gene: 5. This CDR3 has 13 amino acids. CDR3: CASRPGGSQPQHF. The CDR3 nucleotides are TGTGCCAGCAGACCAGGGGGGAGTCAGCCCCAGCATTTT.

The rearrangement uses TRBV30 and TRBJ1-1; no firm D call. Germline CDR1 GTSNPN, CDR2 SVGIG (reference sequence). The ends were cut back, 2 bases at V and 4 bases at J, with 11 bases in the middle. CDR3 length: 13 residues. The CDR3 here is CAWSPIQVTEAFF. The CDR3 nucleotides read TGTGCCTGGAGTCCTATCCAGGTCACTGAAGCTTTCTTT. The full variable domain, its missing parts supplied by reference TRBV30 and TRBJ1-1, is SQTIHQWPATLVQPVGSPLSLECTVEGTSNPNLYWYRQAAGRGLQLLFYSVGIGQISSEVPQNLSASRPQDRQFILSSKKLLLSDSGFYLCAWSPIQVTEAFFGQGTRLTVV.

In its sample, this clonotype was seen a few times. V gene TRBV19 combines with J gene TRBJ2-5, with D unresolved. CDR3 length: 13 residues. V lost 3 bases and J 4 bases, leaving 9 bases between the germline ends. The germline gives CDR1 LNHDA, CDR2 SQIVND (reference sequence). In DNA form, the CDR3 reads TGTGCCAGTAGTATCCCCGGCGGAGAGACCCAGTACTTC. Translated, it gives CASSIPGGETQYF.